Below are 11 T cell receptor beta chains sequenced from a single sample in a study of CD8+CD57+ T cells in acquired aplastic anemia (dated by TCRdb to the late 2010s). The run used an Illumina HiSeq 2000. Genomic DNA was used as template for profiling of TCR beta VDJ combinations and CDR3 sequences. TCRdb redid the processing of the public reads, applying fastp at Q25 and MiXCR, and retained in-frame beta chains. Every entry covers one CDR3 protein and lists the most common genes and DNA from its rows. This sample has just over 450,000 distinct CDR3 sequences in its table, and roughly a third of those were observed once. Under 0.95% of the sample comes from the top ten. The patients picked for sequencing were ones in whom flow cytometry had shown an expansion of CD8+CD57+ cells. Sequencing used sorted CD4+, CD8+, or CD8+CD57+ T cells (not recorded which) from PBMCs. The source is a human donor with aplastic anemia.

Many counts were recorded for this clonotype. The chain uses TRBV2 and TRBJ1-1, with 8 bases fitting TRBD1. The junction had 2 bases not matched to a gene; V was cut back by 6 bases and J by 8 bases. Germline-derived CDR1 and CDR2 are SNHLY and FYNNEI. The CDR3 sequence is 11 residues long. CDR3 amino acids: CASRRQGEAFF. The CDR3 bases are TGTGCCAGCAGAAGACAGGGGGAAGCTTTCTTT.

At least ten counts were recorded for this clonotype. The V gene is TRBV24-1, the J gene TRBJ2-5, with 10 positions matching TRBD1. V shed 5 bases and J 4 bases; nucleotides not matched to a gene: 9. The CDR3 covers 16 residues. The germline V gene has CDR1 KGHDR and CDR2 SFDVKD. The CDR3 region has the DNA TGTGCCACCAGTGGGGGGGACAGGGGCTCAGGAGAGACCCAGTACTTC. Translating gives CATSGGDRGSGETQYF.

This clonotype was recorded at least ten times. V usage is TRBV7-2 and J usage is TRBJ1-2; D might be TRBD1 (6 bases). V was trimmed by 1 base and J by 8 bases, leaving 14 bases between them. Germline V gene lookup returns CDR1 SGHTA and CDR2 FQGNSA. The CDR3 is 14 amino acids. Here the CDR3 DNA reads TGTGCCAGCAGCTTAGTAACGGGGGCGCGGGGCTACACCTTC. Translated: CASSLVTGARGYTF.

This clonotype was counted ten times or more. CDR3 sequence reads: CARPGQGDYGYTF. The CDR3 region has the DNA TGTGCCAGGCCGGGACAGGGGGACTATGGCTACACCTTC. This chain joins TRBV24-1 and TRBJ1-2, with 11 bases lining up with TRBD1. Germline V lookup: CDR1 KGHDR, CDR2 SFDVKD. J was trimmed by 3 bases and V by 11 bases; bases with no gene match: 4. CDR3 size: 13 residues.

This clonotype was found a few times. This chain uses TRBV5-6 with TRBJ2-3, with a possible D match to TRBD2 (5 bases). The CDR3 has 17 amino acids. Germline V lookup: CDR1 SGHDT, CDR2 YYEEEE. Trimming removed 4 bases from V and 0 bases from J, with 18 bases in between. The DNA of the CDR3 is TGTGCCAGCAGCGTGATTCTGACTACCGCTAGCACAGATACGCAGTATTTT. It codes for CASSVILTTASTDTQYF.

This clonotype appeared once. The chain combines TRBV25-1 with TRBJ1-1; D possibly corresponds to TRBD1 (6 bases). The CDR3 runs 14 residues. Germline V gene lookup returns CDR1 MGHDK and CDR2 SYGVNS. The V end was cut by 5 bases, the J end by 6 bases, with 16 bases between. Written as DNA, the CDR3 is TGTGCCAGCAGTTCCCACGAAGGGGGTTCTGAAGCTTTCTTT. This gives the protein CASSSHEGGSEAFF.

This clonotype showed up just a few times. V usage is TRBV11-2 and J usage is TRBJ2-1; TRBD2 aligns across 7 bases. Germline V gives CDR1 SGHAT, CDR2 FQNNGV. V was pared by 0 bases and J by 7 bases, with 6 bases of the junction left unmatched. The CDR3 runs to 15 residues. The CDR3 DNA sequence: TGTGCCAGCAGCTTAGAGGGGGGAGGGCCTAATGAGCAGTTCTTC. Its protein is CASSLEGGGPNEQFF. The full variable domain, in which reference TRBV11-2 and TRBJ2-1 provide the parts outside the CDR3, is EAGVAQSPRYKIIEKRQSVAFWCNPISGHATLYWYQQILGQGPKLLIQFQNNGVVDDSQLPKDRFSAERLKGVDSTLKIQPAKLEDSAVYLCASSLEGGGPNEQFFGPGTRLTVL.

A few counts support this clonotype. This chain connects TRBV9 to TRBJ2-4; D may be TRBD2 (5 bases). Per the germline V gene, CDR1 is SGDLS and CDR2 is YYNGEE. This CDR3 spans 15 amino acids. The V gene lost 0 bases and the J gene lost 3 bases, with 10 bases spanning the gap. DNA of the CDR3: TGTGCCAGCAGCGTAGCGGGATCGGGCAAAAACATTCAGTACTTC. Protein: CASSVAGSGKNIQYF. Looking up the rest from reference TRBV9 and TRBJ2-4 gives the full variable domain: DSGVTQTPKHLITATGQRVTLRCSPRSGDLSVYWYQQSLDQGLQFLIQYYNGEERAKGNILERFSAQQFPDLHSELNLSSLELGDSALYFCASSVAGSGKNIQYFGAGTRLSVL.

This clonotype was counted a few times. A read error may be the cause here, since a much bigger clone is one base away. The chain recombines TRBV20-1 with TRBJ2-7, with unresolved D. Germline values: CDR1 DFQATT, CDR2 SNEGSKA (reference sequence). The CDR3 is made up of 14 amino acids. The CDR3 DNA sequence: TGCCGTGCTCGTGGACCGCCGCCTCCCTACGAGCAGTACTTC. It yields the protein CRARGPPPPYEQYF.

J is TRBJ1-1 and V is TRBV4-1, with unresolved D. The CDR3 is 16 amino acids. In germline, CDR1 is MGHRA, CDR2 YSYEKL. Trimming stripped 1 base from V and 1 base from J, with 13 bases between. In nucleotides, the CDR3 is TGCGCCAGCAGCCAAGGGGCACAGTCGCCGAACACTGAAGCTTTCTTT. Translation gives CASSQGAQSPNTEAFF.

This chain joins TRBV5-4 and TRBJ2-7; D might be TRBD1 (6 bases). The germline CDR1 and CDR2 sequences are SGHNT and YYREEE (reference sequence). This CDR3 contains 14 residues. V shed 4 bases and J shed 2 bases, with 13 bases lying between them. This CDR3 is CASSISRGTYEQYF. For the CDR3, the DNA is TGTGCCAGCAGCATTAGCAGGGGAACCTACGAGCAGTACTTC.